This TCR beta chain was captured in a study of shared clonotypes between healthy human individuals. Assay: immunoSEQ multiplex PCR; the TCRdb copy retains only in-frame clones and omits some. The sample lists 1.5 million to 2.5 million clones; about 95% were seen once. CD8 cells classed as naive were CD45RO-negative and positively selected for CCR7, excluding terminally differentiated effector memory CD45RA+ cells. The sample comprised naive CD8+ T cells sorted from blood. This TCR was sampled from a man in his late teens or twenties in good health.

CDR3 bases: TGTGCCAGCAGCTCTGACCTCGGGACCAGGGGTTACAATGAGCAGTTCTTC. Translated, it gives CASSSDLGTRGYNEQFF. This chain joins TRBV5-6 and TRBJ2-1; the D gene is possibly TRBD1 (6 bases). This CDR3 comprises 17 residues. V was trimmed by 3 bases and J by 4 bases, leaving 20 bases between them. Germline V lookup: CDR1 SGHDT, CDR2 YYEEEE.